Listed below are T cell receptor beta chains from one sample, sequenced in a study of OX40 agonist ivuxolimab in advanced cancers. Using immunoSEQ multiplex PCR, the repertoire was profiled, and TCRdb retains in-frame clones only, with some absent. The sample lists tens of thousands of clones, 84% seen once, with around 0.78% in the top ten. The input for sequencing was CD4+ or CD8+ T cells sorted from blood, taken in a trial of the OX40 agonist ivuxolimab. These receptors all stem from an adult with an advanced solid tumor such as melanoma, head and neck, liver or kidney cancer. The CDR3 runs from the conserved cysteine through the conserved F or W. D genes are given only for firm matches. For some rows the clone size is stated as once, few or many, or as a class when expanded; others skip it.

>TRBJ1-3|.|.|TRBV28
CASRLTGPGNTIYF
TGTGCCAGCAGACTTACAGGCCCTGGAAACACCATATATTTT
>TRBJ2-5|TRBD2|.|TRBV7-9
CASSLGREEETQYF
TGTGCCAGCAGCTTAGGGCGGGAGGAGGAGACCCAGTACTTC
>TRBJ1-2|.|.|TRBV7-9
CASSSKSGVRANYGYTF
TGTGCCAGCAGCTCCAAATCTGGGGTTCGAGCTAACTATGGCTACACCTTC
>TRBJ2-3|.|.|TRBV7-2
CASKRFLGAGSLDTQYF
TGTGCCAGTAAACGCTTCCTGGGCGCGGGGTCATTAGATACGCAGTATTTT
>TRBJ2-7|.|.|TRBV6-5
CASSIDRFPYEQYF
TGTGCCAGCAGTATCGACAGGTTTCCCTACGAGCAGTACTTC
>TRBJ1-2|.|.|TRBV28
CASSPWTDYGYTF
TGTGCCAGCAGCCCCTGGACAGACTATGGCTACACCTTC
>TRBJ2-5|.|.|TRBV5-1
CASGSAQETQYF
TGCGCCAGCGGGTCAGCACAAGAGACCCAGTACTTC
>TRBJ1-2|.|.|TRBV2
CASRREGSYGYTF
TGTGCCAGCAGGAGGGAGGGCTCCTATGGCTACACCTTC
>TRBJ2-4|.|.|TRBV28
CASSFPVGGSENIQYF
TGTGCCAGCAGTTTCCCGGTTGGGGGCTCGGAAAACATTCAGTACTTC
>TRBJ1-1|TRBD1|.|TRBV28
CASSRGWNRGNGEAFF
TGTGCCAGCAGTCGCGGATGGAACAGGGGGAACGGTGAAGCTTTCTTT
>TRBJ2-3|.|.|TRBV27
CASGPYSTDTQYF
TGTGCCAGCGGTCCCTATAGCACAGATACGCAGTATTTT
>TRBJ2-3|.|.|TRBV19
CASSSPPGGGSDTQYF
TGTGCCAGTAGTAGCCCCCCGGGGGGCGGTTCTGATACGCAGTATTTT
>TRBJ1-2|TRBD1|.|TRBV6-1
CASSELQGGYTF
TGTGCCAGCAGTGAACTACAGGGGGGCTACACCTTC
>TRBJ1-1|.|once|TRBV11-3
CASSVQGNTEAFF
TGTGCCAGCAGCGTCCAGGGAAACACTGAAGCTTTCTTT
>TRBJ2-7|.|.|TRBV28
CASSLGDSYEQYF
TGTGCCAGCAGTTTAGGCGACAGCTACGAGCAGTACTTC
>TRBJ2-3|.|once|TRBV28
CASKGGGRTSTDTQYF
TGTGCCAGCAAGGGAGGAGGGAGGACGAGCACAGATACGCAGTATTTT
>TRBJ2-3|.|.|TRBV11-2
CASGFVGTDTQYF
TGTGCCAGCGGTTTTGTAGGCACAGATACGCAGTATTTT
>TRBJ1-2|TRBD1|.|TRBV28
CASRYSTTGGSGYTF
TGTGCCAGCAGATACTCCACGACAGGGGGCTCTGGCTACACCTTC
>TRBJ2-7|TRBD1|once|TRBV5-1
CASSPQDRRSYEQYF
TGCGCCAGCAGCCCCCAGGACAGGAGGTCCTACGAGCAGTACTTC
>TRBJ1-5|.|.|TRBV5-1
CASSLDRNQPQHF
TGCGCCAGCAGCCTGGATAGAAATCAGCCCCAGCATTTT
>TRBJ2-2|.|.|TRBV6-5
CASSPRRGHTGELFF
TGTGCCAGCAGTCCCCGGAGGGGGCACACCGGGGAGCTGTTTTTT
>TRBJ2-7|TRBD1|.|TRBV5-1
CASSWDSSYEQYF
TGCGCCAGCAGCTGGGACAGCTCCTACGAGCAGTACTTC
>TRBJ1-5|.|.|TRBV6-1
CASKGVPRSNQPQHF
TGTGCCAGCAAGGGGGTCCCCAGGAGCAATCAGCCCCAGCATTTT
>TRBJ1-2|TRBD1|few|TRBV29-1
CSVADREGYGYTF
TGCAGCGTTGCTGACAGGGAAGGATATGGCTACACCTTC
>TRBJ2-7|.|.|TRBV4-3
CASSQGGSGRLPYEQYF
TGCGCCAGCAGCCAAGGGGGGTCAGGCCGCTTACCCTACGAGCAGTACTTC
>TRBJ1-1|.|.|TRBV9
CASSVVGRGAEAFF
TGTGCCAGCAGCGTGGTAGGACGAGGGGCTGAAGCTTTCTTT
>TRBJ2-4|.|.|TRBV18
CASSPTRGRNIQYF
TGTGCCAGCTCACCTACTCGGGGGAGAAACATTCAGTACTTC
>TRBJ2-1|TRBD2|.|TRBV10-3
CAISSSGSNEQFF
TGTGCCATCAGTTCTAGCGGGAGCAATGAGCAGTTCTTC
>TRBJ2-2|.|.|TRBV18
CASSQQGRAGELFF
TGTGCCAGCTCACAACAGGGACGGGCCGGGGAGCTGTTTTTT
>TRBJ2-7|TRBD2|.|TRBV7-6
CASSLATSGRSYEQYF
TGTGCCAGCAGCTTAGCTACTAGCGGGAGATCCTACGAGCAGTACTTC
>TRBJ1-6|.|.|TRBV9
CASSAVAGRDASPLHF
TGTGCCAGCAGCGCCGTGGCAGGGAGGGACGCTTCACCCCTCCACTTT
>TRBJ2-7|TRBD1|.|TRBV25-1
CASSGSSLRDRGVYEQYF
TGTGCCAGCAGTGGTTCATCGCTTAGGGACAGGGGCGTCTACGAGCAGTACTTC
>TRBJ1-6|TRBD1|few|TRBV19
CASKGQGDNSPLHF
TGTGCCAGTAAGGGCCAGGGGGATAATTCACCCCTCCACTTT
>TRBJ2-2|.|.|TRBV5-1
CASSLAGMDRNTGELFF
TGCGCCAGCAGCTTGGCAGGGATGGACAGGAACACCGGGGAGCTGTTTTTT
>TRBJ1-1|TRBD1|.|TRBV27
CASRLSGTGAILGTEAFF
TGTGCCAGCAGGCTATCCGGGACAGGGGCAATCCTGGGCACTGAAGCTTTCTTT
>TRBJ1-6|TRBD1|.|TRBV19
CASSPIPGQNNSPLHF
TGTGCCAGTAGTCCAATTCCGGGACAGAATAATTCACCCCTCCACTTT
>TRBJ1-2|.|.|TRBV5-8
CASSFYPASREGYGYTF
TGTGCCAGCAGCTTCTACCCCGCAAGTCGGGAAGGCTATGGCTACACCTTC
>TRBJ2-7|TRBD1|.|TRBV6-5
CASSYSKGAGTYEQYF
TGTGCCAGCAGTTACTCGAAGGGGGCAGGGACCTACGAGCAGTACTTC
>TRBJ1-1|.|.|TRBV19
CASSERVRLPEAFF
TGTGCCAGTAGTGAGAGGGTCCGGCTACCTGAAGCTTTCTTT
>TRBJ2-7|.|.|TRBV11-2
CASSLGLLAYEQYF
TGTGCCAGCAGCTTAGGGTTACTAGCCTACGAGCAGTACTTC
>TRBJ2-4|.|.|TRBV19
CASSRRDGKNIQYF
TGTGCCAGTAGTAGAAGGGACGGCAAAAACATTCAGTACTTC
>TRBJ2-3|.|.|TRBV6-5
CASSLGVTQYF
TGTGCCAGCAGTCTAGGGGTCACGCAGTATTTT